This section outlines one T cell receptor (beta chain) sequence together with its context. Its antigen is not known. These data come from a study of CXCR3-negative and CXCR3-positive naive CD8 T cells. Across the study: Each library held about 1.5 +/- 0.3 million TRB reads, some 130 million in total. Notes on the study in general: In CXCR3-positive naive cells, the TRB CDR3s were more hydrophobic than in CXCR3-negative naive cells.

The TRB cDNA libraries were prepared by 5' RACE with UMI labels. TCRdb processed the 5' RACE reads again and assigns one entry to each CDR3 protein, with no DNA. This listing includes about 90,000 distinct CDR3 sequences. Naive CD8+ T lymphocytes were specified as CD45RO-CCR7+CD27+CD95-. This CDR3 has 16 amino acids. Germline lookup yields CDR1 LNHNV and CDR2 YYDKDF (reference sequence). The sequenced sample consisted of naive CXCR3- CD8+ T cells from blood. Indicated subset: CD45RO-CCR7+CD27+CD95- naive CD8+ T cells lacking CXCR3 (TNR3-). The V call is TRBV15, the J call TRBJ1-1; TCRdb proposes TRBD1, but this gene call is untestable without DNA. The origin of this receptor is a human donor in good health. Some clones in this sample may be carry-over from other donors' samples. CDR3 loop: CATSRDRTRGNTEAFF. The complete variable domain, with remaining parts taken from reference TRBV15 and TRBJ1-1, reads DAMVIQNPRYQVTQFGKPVTLSCSQTLNHNVMYWYQQKSSQAPKLLFHYYDKDFNNEADTPDNFQSRRPNTSFCFLDIRSPGLGDTAMYLCATSRDRTRGNTEAFFGQGTRLTVV.